This TCR beta chain was sequenced for a study of blood T cell repertoires in COVID-19. Produced via immunoSEQ multiplex PCR; TCRdb's table is partial and in-frame only. Among roughly 200,000 clones listed, 86% were seen once. The CDR3 consists of 15 residues. V gave up 5 bases and J gave up 4 bases, with 14 bases separating them. The V gene's germline CDR1 is SGHVS and CDR2 FNYEAQ. What was sequenced was peripheral blood. The chain combines TRBV7-6 with TRBJ1-4; the D gene is possibly TRBD1 (6 bases). The receptor's source is a woman aged 45-60 years with COVID-19, enrolled during active disease. The CDR3 here is CASSQFRGFNEKLFF. CDR3 bases: TGTGCCAGCAGCCAGTTCAGGGGTTTTAATGAAAAACTGTTTTTT.